The 19 T cell receptor beta chains below come from one sample, sequenced in a study of T-cell reconstitution after alpha-beta-depleted transplantation in children. Study conclusions and caveats: Once a year had passed after transplant, T-cell counts and diversity came mostly from newly produced T cells.

Antigens of these TCRs are unknown. TCRbeta library construction was performed incorporating unique molecular identifiers. Each CDR3 protein is one row after TCRdb ran MiXCR on the PCR reads. The repertoire consists of some 300,000 distinct CDR3 sequences, with roughly 7.8% occurring once and the leading ten covering approximately 8.6%. Sequenced material: peripheral blood, taken 360 days after TCRalphabeta/CD19-depleted stem cell transplant. All receptors come from a female patient younger than 10 who had a stem cell transplant for Fanconi anemia, so the T cells may come from the graft donor.

The J gene is TRBJ2-7, the V gene TRBV23-1, with D perhaps matching TRBD1 (5 bases). TRBV23-1 is placed among ORFs of uncertain function. This CDR3 spans 14 amino acids. V was clipped by 10 bases and J by 2 bases, with 18 bases between them. CDR3 sequence (DNA): TGCGCCACCCATGGAAGGGGCAGAGCCTACGAGCAGTACTTC. Its translation is CATHGRGRAYEQYF.

In this sample, this clonotype turned up many times. The rearrangement uses TRBV7-9 and TRBJ2-3; D assignment may be TRBD1 or TRBD2 (6 bases each). Per germline, CDR1 SEHNR and CDR2 FQNEAQ (reference sequence). The V and J ends lost 5 bases and 3 bases respectively, with 15 bases between them. CDR3 length: 15 amino acids. CDR3 DNA sequence: TGTGCCAGCAGCACCCACGGGGGCCAGACAGATACGCAGTATTTT. It codes for CASSTHGGQTDTQYF.

The V and J genes are TRBV4-2 and TRBJ1-3, with D unclear. Trimming pared 1 base from V and 0 bases from J, leaving 13 bases between. Germline CDR1 and CDR2: LGHNA and YNFKEQ. This CDR3 is built from 17 residues. As DNA, the CDR3 is TGTGCCAGCAGCCAAGTTGAAAGACTGGGCTCTGGAAACACCATATATTTT. Translating gives CASSQVERLGSGNTIYF.

This clonotype occurred a few times. The V and J genes are TRBV7-8 and TRBJ2-7; perhaps TRBD1 as D (6 bases). The V and J ends lost 3 bases and 4 bases respectively, with 13 bases between them. The CDR3 sequence is 14 residues long. CDR1 is SGHVS and CDR2 is FQNEAQ in the germline V gene. CDR3 in amino acids: CASSFGHRDYEQYV. Here the CDR3 DNA reads TGTGCCAGCAGCTTCGGGCACAGGGATTACGAGCAGTACGTC.

This clonotype was recorded a few times. The genes are TRBV11-1 and TRBJ2-2; 8 bases align to TRBD1. This CDR3 is built from 16 residues. The germline gives CDR1 SGHAT, CDR2 FQDESV (reference sequence). After removal of 2 bases from V and 4 bases from J, the junction contained 6 bases not matched to a gene. The CDR3: CASSLFGDRFTGELFF. CDR3 sequence (DNA): TGTGCCAGCAGCTTATTCGGGGACAGGTTCACCGGGGAGCTGTTTTTT.

The sample holds many counts of this clonotype. The V and J genes are TRBV11-2 and TRBJ1-6, with D possibly matching TRBD1 (5 bases). Per the germline V gene, CDR1 is SGHAT and CDR2 is FQNNGV. Trimming removed 0 bases at V and 4 bases at J, with 13 bases between. CDR3 length: 17 amino acids. In DNA, the CDR3 is TGTGCCAGCAGCTTAGAGTCAGGGCTATGGTATAATTCACCCCTCCACTTT. This gives the protein CASSLESGLWYNSPLHF.

This clonotype was counted ten times or more. The V call is TRBV5-1, the J call TRBJ2-1; D is perhaps TRBD2 (5 bases). Germline V gene data show CDR1 as SGHRS and CDR2 as YFSETQ. This CDR3 comprises 15 residues. The V gene lost 0 bases and the J gene lost 1 base, with 8 bases spanning the gap. CDR3 region: CASSLGSGSYNEQFF. CDR3 nucleotides: TGCGCCAGCAGCTTGGGAAGCGGTTCCTACAATGAGCAGTTCTTC.

The chain uses TRBV15 and TRBJ2-7; possibly TRBD2 for D (5 bases). CDR1 and CDR2 from the germline V gene are LNHNV and YYDKDF (reference sequence). V shed 0 bases and J shed 2 bases, with 8 bases lying between them. CDR3 length: 14 amino acids. The CDR3 loop reads CATSRDGGAYEQYF. For the CDR3, the DNA is TGTGCCACCAGCAGAGATGGAGGAGCCTACGAGCAGTACTTC.

Many counts were recorded for this clonotype. At one end, the junction sequence differs from germline, possibly due to a read error. The genes are TRBV10-3 and TRBJ2-3; TRBD2 matches at 14 bases. CDR3 length equals 14 residues. Germline CDR1 and CDR2: ENHRY and SYGVKD. For the CDR3, the DNA is TGTGCCGTCAGGGGACTAGCGGGGGCAGATACGCAGTATTTT. Its protein product is CAVRGLAGADTQYF.

There are many counts of this clonotype. The chain links TRBV13 to TRBJ2-7; D may be TRBD1 or TRBD2 (5 bases each). Looked up from germline, CDR1 is PRHDT and CDR2 is FYEKMQ (reference sequence). CDR3 size: 14 residues. V lost 10 bases and J 0 bases, leaving 16 bases between the germline ends. CDR3 sequence: CATRSFGASYEQYF. CDR3 DNA: TGTGCCACAAGATCGTTCGGGGCCTCCTACGAGCAGTACTTC.

The chain uses TRBV5-8 and TRBJ2-7, with 7 bases identical to TRBD1. The CDR3 totals 14 residues. J gave up 3 bases and V 2 bases, and 5 bases lay outside the gene matches. Germline V CDR1 and CDR2: SGHTS, YDEGEE. CDR3 sequence: CASSFRDSVYEQYF. The CDR3 bases are TGTGCCAGCAGCTTTCGGGACAGTGTCTACGAGCAGTACTTC.

There are many counts of this clonotype. The chain has TRBV7-2 and TRBJ2-1; TRBD2 matches 14 bases. In germline, CDR1 is SGHTA, CDR2 FQGNSA. V was pared by 4 bases and J by 7 bases, with 12 bases of the junction left unmatched. The length of the CDR3 is 18 residues. CDR3 DNA: TGTGCCAGCAGCTCCCTAGGACTAGCGGGGGGCCCGTTTAATGAGCAGTTCTTC. It is translated as CASSSLGLAGGPFNEQFF.

The rearrangement links TRBV2 to TRBJ1-4; D call uncertain. This CDR3 is 17 amino acids long. Germline V gene data show CDR1 as SNHLY and CDR2 as FYNNEI. Trimming left V 6 bases short and J 7 bases short, with 24 bases between. CDR3 DNA: TGTGCCAGCAGCCGTACCCTGGGGAGGTATCCTGGTGAAAAACTGTTTTTT. Translated: CASSRTLGRYPGEKLFF.

The chain employs TRBV2 and TRBJ1-1; 8 nucleotides line up with TRBD1. The CDR3 loop spans 15 amino acids. Germline V gene data show CDR1 as SNHLY and CDR2 as FYNNEI. Trimming cost V 5 bases and J 2 bases; bases outside gene matches: 7. The DNA of the CDR3 is TGTGCCAGCAGTACCTTCGGACAGGGCAACACTGAAGCTTTCTTT. Its protein product is CASSTFGQGNTEAFF.

This clonotype was detected ten times or more. The V and J genes are TRBV2 and TRBJ2-1; TRBD1 might be the D (6 bases). This CDR3 has 13 amino acids. V was clipped by 6 bases and J by 1 base, with 7 bases between them. Germline CDR1 reads SNHLY; CDR2 reads FYNNEI. The CDR3: CASRDRSYNEQFF. The CDR3 DNA follows: TGTGCCAGCAGGGACAGATCCTACAATGAGCAGTTCTTC.

The chain employs TRBV28 and TRBJ1-1; TRBD1 agrees at 7 bases. The germline CDR1 and CDR2 sequences are MDHEN and SYDVKM. There are 14 residues in the CDR3. V trimming: 6 bases; J trimming: 3 bases; junction bases outside the gene matches: 7. For the CDR3, the DNA is TGTGCCAGCAGCGAACAGGGGCAGGACACTGAAGCTTTCTTT. The encoded protein is CASSEQGQDTEAFF.

This clonotype was counted ten times or more. This rearrangement joins TRBV7-2 to TRBJ1-1, with D perhaps matching TRBD1 (5 bases). The CDR3 loop spans 13 amino acids. In germline, CDR1 is SGHTA, CDR2 FQGNSA. The V gene lost 1 base and the J gene lost 7 bases, with 10 bases spanning the gap. The chain's CDR3 is CASSLVREIEAFF. The DNA for the CDR3 is TGTGCCAGCAGCTTAGTCAGGGAAATTGAAGCTTTCTTT.

Many counts were recorded for this clonotype. The J gene is TRBJ1-4, the V gene TRBV4-2; maybe TRBD1 (6 bases). The length of the CDR3 is 15 residues. Trimming took 1 base from V and 5 from J, leaving 11 bases between them. Germline V gives CDR1 LGHNA, CDR2 YNFKEQ. CDR3 sequence: CASSQGEGGNEKLFF. DNA for the CDR3: TGTGCCAGCAGCCAAGGCGAAGGGGGAAATGAAAAACTGTTTTTT.

This clonotype has ten or more counts. This chain uses TRBV24-1 with TRBJ1-5, with a tentative D call TRBD1 (5 bases). The V gene lost 7 bases and the J gene lost 7 bases, with 16 bases spanning the gap. The CDR3 extends over 14 amino acids. From germline, CDR1 is KGHDR and CDR2 SFDVKD. The CDR3 region is CATRGVGVLQPQHF. For the CDR3, the DNA is TGTGCCACCAGGGGGGTCGGGGTCTTGCAGCCCCAGCATTTT.